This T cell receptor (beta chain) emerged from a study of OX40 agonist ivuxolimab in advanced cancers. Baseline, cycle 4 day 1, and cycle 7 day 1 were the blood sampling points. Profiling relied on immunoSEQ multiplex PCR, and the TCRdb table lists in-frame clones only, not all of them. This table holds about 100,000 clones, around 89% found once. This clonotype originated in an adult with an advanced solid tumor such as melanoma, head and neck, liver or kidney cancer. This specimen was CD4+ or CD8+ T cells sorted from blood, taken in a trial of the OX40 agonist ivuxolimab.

The CDR3 sequence: CASSRGQGWGTEAFF. The CDR3 DNA reads TGTGCCAGCAGTCGAGGACAGGGGTGGGGCACTGAAGCTTTCTTT. This sequence joins TRBV6-5 and TRBJ1-1, with 9 bases that match TRBD1. CDR3 length: 15 amino acids. After removal of 5 bases from V and 4 bases from J, the junction contained 8 bases not matched to a gene. CDR1 MNHEY and CDR2 SVGAGI come from the germline V gene.